A single sample is the source of the 2 T cell receptor beta chains below, sequenced in a study of response to subunit inactivated influenza vaccine (dated by TCRdb to 2016 to 2018). Receptors were amplified or captured by RT-PCR. The listed sequencing device is Illumina HiSeq 2500. TCRdb reprocessing: public reads trimmed at Q25 with fastp, clones called with MiXCR, in-frame beta chains kept. A single entry per CDR3 protein holds the most common genes and DNA from its merged rows. The sample contains about 700,000 distinct CDR3 sequences, roughly 14% of them found a single time. The ten largest clones capture around 6.5% of the sample. The material was PBMCs from blood, obtained about 14 days before vaccination. These receptors came from a man aged 50 to 59 who received an inactivated influenza vaccine. Donor details come from another sample of the same person, matched by shared clones.

The table lists this clonotype with a few counts. The genes are TRBV5-8 and TRBJ2-3; 7 positions agree with TRBD2. CDR1 is SGHTS, CDR2 YDEGEE, per germline. The V and J ends lost 1 base and 2 bases, in that order; junction bases with no gene match: 7. The CDR3 runs to 16 residues. The CDR3: CASSLSRLADTDTQYF. For the CDR3, the DNA is TGTGCCAGCAGCTTGAGCCGCCTAGCGGACACAGATACGCAGTATTTT.

The chain couples TRBV12-3 or TRBV12-4 to TRBJ1-4; D remains unclear. Trimming took 3 bases from V and 7 from J, leaving 9 bases between them. This CDR3 is built from 13 residues. The CDR3 region is CASSFRWVEKLFF. Here the CDR3 DNA reads TGTGCCAGCAGTTTCCGGTGGGTTGAAAAACTGTTTTTT.